This T cell receptor (beta chain) is from a study of T cell repertoires in cytomegalovirus infection. CDR3 size: 13 residues. The germline V and J ends were trimmed by 5 bases and 3 bases, with 11 bases remaining between them. The germline V gene has CDR1 LNHNV and CDR2 YYDKDF (reference sequence). TCRdb re-analysed the reads in MiXCR, keeping a single row per CDR3 protein. The top ten clones hold roughly 9.7% of a sample with roughly 280,000 distinct CDR3 sequences, roughly 15% of them seen once. The V call is TRBV15, the J call TRBJ2-7; possible D gene TRBD1, 5 bases. The clonotype was recovered from a human donor in good health (CMV status not recorded). Some clones in this sample may be carry-over from other donors' samples. The sequencing input was PBMCs. The CDR3 reads CATSSGKNYEQYF. CDR3 sequence (DNA): TGTGCCACCAGCTCAGGGAAAAACTACGAGCAGTACTTC.